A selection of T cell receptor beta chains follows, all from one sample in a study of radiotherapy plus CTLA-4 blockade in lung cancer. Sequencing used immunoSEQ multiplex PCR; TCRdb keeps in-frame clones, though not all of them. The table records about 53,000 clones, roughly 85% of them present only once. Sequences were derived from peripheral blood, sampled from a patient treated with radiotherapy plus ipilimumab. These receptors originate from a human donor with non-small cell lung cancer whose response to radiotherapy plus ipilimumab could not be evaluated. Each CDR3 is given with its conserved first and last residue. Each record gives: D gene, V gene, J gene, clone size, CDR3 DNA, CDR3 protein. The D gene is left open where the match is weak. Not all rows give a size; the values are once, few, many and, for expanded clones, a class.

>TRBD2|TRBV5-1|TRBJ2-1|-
TGCGCCAGCAGCTTGGGGGGGAGGGCCTACAATGAGCAGTTCTTC
CASSLGGRAYNEQFF
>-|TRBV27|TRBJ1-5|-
TGTGCCAGCAGTCCACCAGGGGTCGGTCAGCCCCAGCATTTT
CASSPPGVGQPQHF
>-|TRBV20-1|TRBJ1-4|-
TGCAGTGCTGGGAGGGGTGAAAAACTGTTTTTT
CSAGRGEKLFF
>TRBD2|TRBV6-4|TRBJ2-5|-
TGTGCCAGCAGCTTACTAGCGGGAGACGAGACCCAGTACTTC
CASSLLAGDETQYF
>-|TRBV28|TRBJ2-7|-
TGTGCCAGCAGTCCTCGGACTGTCGCTTACGAGCAGTACTTC
CASSPRTVAYEQYF
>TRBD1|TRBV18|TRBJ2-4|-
TGTGCCAGCTCAGCAGGGGGCCTCATAAACATTCAGTACTTC
CASSAGGLINIQYF
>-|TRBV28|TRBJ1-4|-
TGTGCCAGCAGTTTGGCCAGGGTCGTTAATGAAAAACTGTTTTTT
CASSLARVVNEKLFF
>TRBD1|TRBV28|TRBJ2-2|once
TGTGCCAGCAGTTTATTGGGACAGGGGACCACCGGGGAGCTGTTTTTT
CASSLLGQGTTGELFF
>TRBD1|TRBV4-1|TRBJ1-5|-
TGCGCCAGCAGCCACATAACTCAGGGGGTAAATCAGCCCCAGCATTTT
CASSHITQGVNQPQHF
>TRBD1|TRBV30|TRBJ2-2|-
TGTGCCTGGGGGACAGGGGCAAACACCGGGGAGCTGTTTTTT
CAWGTGANTGELFF
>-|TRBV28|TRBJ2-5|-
TGTGCCAGCAGGCGGGACGTCGAAGAGACCCAGTACTTC
CASRRDVEETQYF
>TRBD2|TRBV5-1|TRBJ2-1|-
TGCGCCAGCAGCGGCGGGACTAGCATTTACAATGAGCAGTTCTTC
CASSGGTSIYNEQFF
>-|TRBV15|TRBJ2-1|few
TGTGCCACCAGCAGAGTGGTAGCGGACAATGAGCAGTTCTTC
CATSRVVADNEQFF
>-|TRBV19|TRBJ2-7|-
TGTGCCAGTATGGGCGACACTTCCTACGAGCAGTACTTC
CASMGDTSYEQYF
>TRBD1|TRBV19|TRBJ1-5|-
TGTGCCAGTAGTATCGCGGGGGACAGGAATAGACAGCCCCAGCATTTT
CASSIAGDRNRQPQHF
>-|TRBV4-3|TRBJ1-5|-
TGCGCCAGCAGCCAAGACACTTCTGGTCAGCCCCAGCATTTT
CASSQDTSGQPQHF
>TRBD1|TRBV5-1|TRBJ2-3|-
TGCGCCAGCAGCTTGGACAGGGGGGTAGTAGCAGATACGCAGTATTTT
CASSLDRGVVADTQYF
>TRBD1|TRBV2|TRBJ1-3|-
TGTGCCAGCAGGCCCGGGACAGAGGGTTTTAACACCATATATTTT
CASRPGTEGFNTIYF
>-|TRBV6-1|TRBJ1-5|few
TGTGCCAGCAGTGCCCGGACGGGGTCGGGGCCCCAGCATTTT
CASSARTGSGPQHF
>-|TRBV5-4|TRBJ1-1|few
TGTGCCAGCAGTGCGCGACAGGCGAACACTGAAGCTTTCTTT
CASSARQANTEAFF
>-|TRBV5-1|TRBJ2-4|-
TGCGCCAGCAGCTCAACCCCGACGACCACTCGGGAAAACATTCAGTACTTC
CASSSTPTTTRENIQYF
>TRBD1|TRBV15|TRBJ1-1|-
TGTGCCACCAGCAGTCGAACAGGGGTGACTGAAGCTTTCTTT
CATSSRTGVTEAFF
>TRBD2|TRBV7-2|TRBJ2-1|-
TGTGCCAGCAGTAATAAGATTCCGAGCGGGGCCTCGGAGCAGTTCTTC
CASSNKIPSGASEQFF
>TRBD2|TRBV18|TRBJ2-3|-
TGTGCCAGCTCACAGGGACTAGCGGGAGATGCAGATACGCAGTATTTT
CASSQGLAGDADTQYF
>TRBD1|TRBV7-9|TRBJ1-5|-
TGTGCCAGCAGCTTAGAGTACGAACAGGGGACGACTCAGCCCCAGCATTTT
CASSLEYEQGTTQPQHF
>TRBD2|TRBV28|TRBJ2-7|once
TGTGCCAGCAGTTTTCCGGGACTAGCGGGAGGGCCAGGATGGAACGAGCAGTACTTC
CASSFPGLAGGPGWNEQYF
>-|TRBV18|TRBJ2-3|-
TGTGCCAGCTCACCACAACAGGCCCCAGATACGCAGTATTTT
CASSPQQAPDTQYF
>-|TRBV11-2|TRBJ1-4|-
TGTGCCAGCAGCTTTTTTACAGGCCAGAATAATGAAAAACTGTTTTTT
CASSFFTGQNNEKLFF
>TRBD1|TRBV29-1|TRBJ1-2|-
TGCAGCGTTGAGGACAGGGGCGATTATGGCTACACCTTC
CSVEDRGDYGYTF
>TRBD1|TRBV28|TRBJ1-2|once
TGTGCCAGCAGTTTTGGGCAGGGGGCCTATGGCTACACCTTC
CASSFGQGAYGYTF
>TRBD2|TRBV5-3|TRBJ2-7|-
TGTGCCAGAAGCCCGATACTAGTCGGGGGGAACGAGCAGTACTTC
CARSPILVGGNEQYF
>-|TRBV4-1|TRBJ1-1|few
TGCGCCAGCAGCCAAGATGTCGGCGGGAGCACTGAAGCTTTCTTT
CASSQDVGGSTEAFF
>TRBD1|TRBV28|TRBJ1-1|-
TGTGCCAGCAGTTACGTAGGGGGCAACAGGGGGAAAACTGAAGCTTTCTTT
CASSYVGGNRGKTEAFF
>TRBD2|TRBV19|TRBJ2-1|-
TGTGCCAGTAGTATAACTAGCGGGACATACAATGAGCAGTTCTTC
CASSITSGTYNEQFF
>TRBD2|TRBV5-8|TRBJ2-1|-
TGTGCCAGCAGCTTGGCGCTAGCGGAATACAATGAGCAGTTCTTC
CASSLALAEYNEQFF
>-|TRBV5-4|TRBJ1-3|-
TGTGCCAGCAGCTTGGCTGGGGGGGGCTCTGGAAACACCATATATTTT
CASSLAGGGSGNTIYF
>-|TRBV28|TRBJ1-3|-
TGTGCCAGCAGCGACAGAAACACCATATATTTT
CASSDRNTIYF
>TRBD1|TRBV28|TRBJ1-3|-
TGTGCCAGCAGTTGGGACAGGGGGCCTGGAAACACCATATATTTT
CASSWDRGPGNTIYF
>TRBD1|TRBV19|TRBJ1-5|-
TGTGCCAGTAGGCCCAGGGGGAATCAGCCCCAGCATTTT
CASRPRGNQPQHF
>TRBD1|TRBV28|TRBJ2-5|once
TGTGCCAGCAGTGGATCCGGGACAGGGGATGAGACCCAGTACTTC
CASSGSGTGDETQYF
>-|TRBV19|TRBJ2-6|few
TGTGCCAGTAGTATTGCAGGTTCTGGGGCCAACGTCCTGACTTTC
CASSIAGSGANVLTF
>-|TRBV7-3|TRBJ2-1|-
TGTGCCAGCAGCTTAGTACCAGGGGCGGGTCGGGAGCAGTTCTTC
CASSLVPGAGREQFF
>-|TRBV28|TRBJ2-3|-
TGTGCCAGCAACCCCGGGCAGGGAACAGATACGCAGTATTTT
CASNPGQGTDTQYF
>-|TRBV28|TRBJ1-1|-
TGTGCCAGCGTAAACACTGAAGCTTTCTTT
CASVNTEAFF
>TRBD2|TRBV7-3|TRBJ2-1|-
TGTGCCAGCAGTACGGGACTAGCGGGAGTTTACAATGAGCAGTTCTTC
CASSTGLAGVYNEQFF
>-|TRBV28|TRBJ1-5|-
TGTGCCAGCAGTTTGTCCCCTATCTGGGCAGTTAATCAGCCCCAGCATTTT
CASSLSPIWAVNQPQHF
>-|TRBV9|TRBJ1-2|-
TGTGCCAGCAGTCAACACCCCCACACCTTC
CASSQHPHTF
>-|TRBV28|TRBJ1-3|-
TGTGCCAGCAGTTTCAGGGCGGGAAACACCATATATTTT
CASSFRAGNTIYF
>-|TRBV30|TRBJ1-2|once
TGTGCCTGGAGATCCCTTGGAGGCTATGGCTACACCTTC
CAWRSLGGYGYTF
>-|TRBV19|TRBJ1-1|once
TGTGCCAGTAGGTCGGGTGGCACTGAAGCTTTCTTT
CASRSGGTEAFF
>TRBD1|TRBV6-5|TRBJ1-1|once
TGTGCCAGCAGCTTGACAGGGATGGGCACTGAAGCTTTCTTT
CASSLTGMGTEAFF
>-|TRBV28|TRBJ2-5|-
TGTGCCAGCAGTTTAGTAGCAGGGGGACTTGAGACCCAGTACTTC
CASSLVAGGLETQYF
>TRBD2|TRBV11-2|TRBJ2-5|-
TGTGCCAGCAGCTCCCCCGGCGGGAGCCAAGAGACCCAGTACTTC
CASSSPGGSQETQYF
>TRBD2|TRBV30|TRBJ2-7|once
TGTGCCTGGAGAATTTCCGGGACTAGCAACGAGCAGTACTTC
CAWRISGTSNEQYF
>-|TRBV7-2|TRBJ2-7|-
TGTGCCAGCAGCTCTTCCGAGCGGGCGGCCTACGAGCAGTACTTC
CASSSSERAAYEQYF
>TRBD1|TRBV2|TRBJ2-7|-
TGTGCCAGCAGGCCTTCGGGACAGGGAGGTGTTGGGCAGTACTTC
CASRPSGQGGVGQYF
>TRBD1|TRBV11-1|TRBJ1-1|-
TGTGCCAGCAGCTTGCAGGGACAGGTGAACACTGAAGCTTTCTTT
CASSLQGQVNTEAFF
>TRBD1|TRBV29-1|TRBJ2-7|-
TGCAGCGCTACGACAGGGTGGGGCGGTGACGAGCAGTACTTC
CSATTGWGGDEQYF
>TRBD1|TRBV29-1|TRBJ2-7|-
TGCAGCGCTAGTCCGGGACAGGGGTCATACGAGCAGTACTTC
CSASPGQGSYEQYF